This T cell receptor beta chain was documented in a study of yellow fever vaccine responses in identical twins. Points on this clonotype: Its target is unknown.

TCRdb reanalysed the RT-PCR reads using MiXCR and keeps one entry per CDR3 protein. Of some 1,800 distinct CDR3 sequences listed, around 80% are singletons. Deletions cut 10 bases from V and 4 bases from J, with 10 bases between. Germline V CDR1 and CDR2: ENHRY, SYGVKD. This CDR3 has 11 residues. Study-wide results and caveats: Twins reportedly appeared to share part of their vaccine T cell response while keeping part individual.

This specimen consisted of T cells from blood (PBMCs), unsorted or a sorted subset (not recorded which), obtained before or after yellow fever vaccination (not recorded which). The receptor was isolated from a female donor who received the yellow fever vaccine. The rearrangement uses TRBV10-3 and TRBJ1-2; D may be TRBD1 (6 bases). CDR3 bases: TGTGCCACCAGGGGATCCTATGGCTACACCTTC. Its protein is CATRGSYGYTF.